Following are 14 T cell receptor beta chains from one sample sequenced in a study of blood T cell repertoires in COVID-19. Here immunoSEQ multiplex PCR was the method, and the copy in TCRdb shows in-frame clones only, minus some. The sample has roughly 43,000 clones, 89% seen once. The specimen sequenced was peripheral blood. The receptors shown here come from a man in his 70s with active COVID-19.

This clone was picked up one time. J is TRBJ1-5 and V is TRBV7-9, with TRBD1 matching 8 bases. J was trimmed by 0 bases and V by 1 base; bases with no gene match: 8. The CDR3 spans 18 residues. Germline loops: CDR1 SEHNR, CDR2 FQNEAQ (reference sequence). As DNA, the CDR3 is TGTGCCAGCAGCTTAGGATCCGGGACAGGCGATAGCAATCAGCCCCAGCATTTT. Protein: CASSLGSGTGDSNQPQHF.

This rearrangement joins TRBV7-2 to TRBJ1-1; D is uncertain. V was cut by 4 bases and J by 0 bases, with 9 bases left in between. Germline V gives CDR1 SGHTA, CDR2 FQGNSA. The CDR3 consists of 14 residues. The CDR3 reads CASSSTRMNTEAFF. CDR3 sequence (DNA): TGTGCCAGCAGCTCAACCAGGATGAACACTGAAGCTTTCTTT.

The sample holds one count of this clone. The chain employs TRBV15 and TRBJ2-1; 9 bases agree with TRBD2. Looked up from germline, CDR1 is LNHNV and CDR2 is YYDKDF (reference sequence). The CDR3 loop spans 14 amino acids. Germline trimming cut 5 bases from V and 5 bases from J; bases unmatched to any gene: 4. The CDR3 here is CATSAGLADNEQFF. Written as DNA, the CDR3 is TGTGCCACCAGCGCGGGACTAGCTGACAATGAGCAGTTCTTC. The entire variable domain, with the rest obtained from reference TRBV15 and TRBJ2-1, is as follows: DAMVIQNPRYQVTQFGKPVTLSCSQTLNHNVMYWYQQKSSQAPKLLFHYYDKDFNNEADTPDNFQSRRPNTSFCFLDIRSPGLGDTAMYLCATSAGLADNEQFFGPGTRLTVL.

The V and J genes are TRBV28 and TRBJ1-2; D gene ambiguous. The germline gives CDR1 MDHEN, CDR2 SYDVKM. Trimming removed 3 bases from V and 8 bases from J, with 13 bases in between. This CDR3 region has 13 residues. Written as DNA, the CDR3 is TGTGCCAGCAGTTTGGTCGCGGTGCGGGGCTACACCTTC. As protein: CASSLVAVRGYTF.

This chain connects TRBV7-3 to TRBJ2-1, with TRBD2 matching over 8 bases. J was trimmed by 5 bases and V by 5 bases; bases with no gene match: 5. This CDR3 has 14 amino acids. CDR1 SGHTA and CDR2 FQGTGA come from the germline V gene. The CDR3 sequence: CASSRSGGNNEQFF. The CDR3 coding sequence is TGTGCCAGCAGCAGAAGCGGGGGCAACAATGAGCAGTTCTTC.

The rearrangement joins TRBV18 to TRBJ2-1; TRBD2 might be the D (5 bases). Per germline, CDR1 KGHSH and CDR2 LQKENI. This CDR3 is built from 14 residues. The V gene lost 5 bases and the J gene lost 3 bases, with 11 bases spanning the gap. This CDR3 reads CASSLTGYYNEQFF. The CDR3 DNA is TGTGCCAGCTCATTGACGGGGTACTACAATGAGCAGTTCTTC.

This clone was seen just once. The rearrangement links TRBV5-8 to TRBJ1-3; possibly TRBD1 for D (5 bases). CDR1 is SGHTS, CDR2 YDEGEE, per germline. The length of the CDR3 is 12 residues. V dropped 2 bases and J dropped 7 bases, with 7 bases sitting between them. The CDR3 coding sequence is TGTGCCAGCAGCTTCAGGGTTAACACCATATATTTT. Its protein is CASSFRVNTIYF.

This clone came up a few times. The chain recombines TRBV6-2 or TRBV6-3 with TRBJ1-5; D gene uncertain. Per germline, CDR1 MNHEY and CDR2 SVGEGT. The length of the CDR3 is 14 residues. V was shortened by 5 bases and J by 2 bases, with 10 bases between the two germline ends. This CDR3 is CASSPRGGNQPQHF. DNA for the CDR3: TGTGCCAGCAGTCCGAGAGGAGGCAATCAGCCCCAGCATTTT.

The genes are TRBV10-1 and TRBJ2-7, with 9 bases fitting TRBD2. The length of the CDR3 is 14 residues. In germline, CDR1 is WNHNN, CDR2 SYGVQD (reference sequence). J lost 3 bases, V lost 6 bases, and 6 bases had no gene match. CDR3 sequence (DNA): TGCGCCAGCAGGACCGGGCGGGGGGGCTACGAGCAGTACTTC. Translating it yields CASRTGRGGYEQYF.

This clone was picked up one time. The chain is built from TRBV6-2 or TRBV6-3 and TRBJ1-2, with TRBD1 identical over 9 bases. The CDR3 is made up of 15 amino acids. The J segment lost 4 bases and the V segment lost 2 bases, leaving 5 bases of the junction unmatched. Germline V gene data show CDR1 as MNHEY and CDR2 as SVGEGT. This CDR3 is CASSYRDRVGYGYTF. CDR3 nucleotides: TGTGCCAGCAGTTACCGGGACAGGGTAGGCTATGGCTACACCTTC.

The CDR3 DNA is TGTGCCAGCAGTAATACAGGGGATTCACCCCTCCACTTT. This gives the protein CASSNTGDSPLHF. The V and J genes are TRBV12-3 or TRBV12-4 and TRBJ1-6; 7 positions agree with TRBD1. V gave up 5 bases and J gave up 8 bases; unmatched junction bases: 3. This CDR3 is 13 amino acids long.

V is TRBV7-9 and J is TRBJ2-1; 7 nucleotides line up with TRBD2. V shed 2 bases, J shed 7 bases, and the junction held 8 bases outside the gene matches. The germline V gene has CDR1 SEHNR and CDR2 FQNEAQ (reference sequence). The CDR3 is made up of 15 amino acids. The CDR3 loop reads CASSLTSASGNEQFF. CDR3 DNA sequence: TGTGCCAGCAGCTTAACTTCGGCTAGCGGAAATGAGCAGTTCTTC.

The chain carries TRBV5-1 and TRBJ2-5, with D possibly TRBD1 on 6 matching bases. CDR3 length: 15 amino acids. With 0 bases removed from V and 2 bases from J, the gap between germline ends came to 11 bases. Germline V gene lookup returns CDR1 SGHRS and CDR2 YFSETQ. CDR3 residues: CASSLVGTTQETQYF. CDR3 DNA: TGCGCCAGCAGCTTGGTCGGGACAACACAAGAGACCCAGTACTTC.

This clone has just one count. The chain joins TRBV5-1 to TRBJ2-5; 11 nucleotides match TRBD2. There are 15 residues in the CDR3. Trimming removed 4 bases from V and 7 bases from J; junction bases left unmatched: 9. The germline gives CDR1 SGHRS, CDR2 YFSETQ. DNA of the CDR3: TGCGCCAGCAGCCCCGGGACTAGCGGATTAGGGACCCAGTACTTC. Its translation: CASSPGTSGLGTQYF.